This TCR beta chain was documented in a study of T cell responses to AZD1222 COVID-19 vaccine. Trimming removed 1 base at V and 7 bases at J, with 6 bases between. The V gene's germline CDR1 is SGHKS and CDR2 YYEKEE (reference sequence). The CDR3 sequence is 13 residues long. This clone was counted a single time. Generated by immunoSEQ multiplex PCR, the TCRdb table keeps only in-frame clones and is missing some. Found here are approximately 160,000 clones, approximately 88% of them singletons; the top ten hold roughly 2%. The chain joins TRBV5-5 to TRBJ1-6; D is unresolved. This material consisted of peripheral blood, taken on day 0 of AZD1222 vaccination. The origin of this receptor is an adult in good health. The CDR3 spells CASSLSLNSPLHF. The CDR3 nucleotides are TGTGCCAGCAGCTTGAGTCTCAATTCACCCCTCCACTTT.